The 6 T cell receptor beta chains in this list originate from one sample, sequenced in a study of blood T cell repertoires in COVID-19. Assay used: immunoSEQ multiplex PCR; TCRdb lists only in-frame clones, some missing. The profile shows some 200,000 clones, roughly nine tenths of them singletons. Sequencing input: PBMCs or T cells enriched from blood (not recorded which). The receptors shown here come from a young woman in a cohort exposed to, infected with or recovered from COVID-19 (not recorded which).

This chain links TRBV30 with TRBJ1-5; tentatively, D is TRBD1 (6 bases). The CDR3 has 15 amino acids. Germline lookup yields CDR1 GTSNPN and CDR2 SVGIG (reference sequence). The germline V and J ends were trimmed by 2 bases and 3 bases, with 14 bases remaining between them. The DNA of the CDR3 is TGTGCCTGGAGTCGGGGGGCCGATGCCAATCAGCCCCAGCATTTT. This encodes CAWSRGADANQPQHF. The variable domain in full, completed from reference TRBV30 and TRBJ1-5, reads SQTIHQWPATLVQPVGSPLSLECTVEGTSNPNLYWYRQAAGRGLQLLFYSVGIGQISSEVPQNLSASRPQDRQFILSSKKLLLSDSGFYLCAWSRGADANQPQHFGDGTRLSIL.

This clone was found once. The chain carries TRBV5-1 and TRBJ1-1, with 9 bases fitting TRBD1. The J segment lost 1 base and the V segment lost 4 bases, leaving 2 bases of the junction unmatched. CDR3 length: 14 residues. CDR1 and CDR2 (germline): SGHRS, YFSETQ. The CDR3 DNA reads TGCGCCAGCAGCATGGACAGGGGGAACACTGAAGCTTTCTTT. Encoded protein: CASSMDRGNTEAFF.

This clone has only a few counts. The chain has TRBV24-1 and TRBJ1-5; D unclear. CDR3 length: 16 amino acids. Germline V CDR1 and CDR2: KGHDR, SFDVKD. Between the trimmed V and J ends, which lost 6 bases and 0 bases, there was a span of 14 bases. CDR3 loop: CATSLDGGYSNQPQHF. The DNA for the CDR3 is TGTGCCACCAGTCTCGACGGAGGATATAGCAATCAGCCCCAGCATTTT.

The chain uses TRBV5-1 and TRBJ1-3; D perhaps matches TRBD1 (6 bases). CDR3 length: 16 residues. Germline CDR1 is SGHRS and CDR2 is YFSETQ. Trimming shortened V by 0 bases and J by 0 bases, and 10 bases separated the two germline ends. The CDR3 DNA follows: TGCGCCAGCAGCTTGGGCACAGGGAACTCTGGAAACACCATATATTTT. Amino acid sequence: CASSLGTGNSGNTIYF. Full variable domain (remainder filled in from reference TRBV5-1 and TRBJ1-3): KAGVTQTPRYLIKTRGQQVTLSCSPISGHRSVSWYQQTPGQGLQFLFEYFSETQRNKGNFPGRFSGRQFSNSRSEMNVSTLELGDSALYLCASSLGTGNSGNTIYFGEGSWLTVV.

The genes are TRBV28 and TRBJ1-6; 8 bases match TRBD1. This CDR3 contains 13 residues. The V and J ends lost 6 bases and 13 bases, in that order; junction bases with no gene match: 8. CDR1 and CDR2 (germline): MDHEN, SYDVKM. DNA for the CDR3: TGTGCCAGCAGGACACAGGGGGGAGTCCCCCTCCACTTT. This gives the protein CASRTQGGVPLHF.

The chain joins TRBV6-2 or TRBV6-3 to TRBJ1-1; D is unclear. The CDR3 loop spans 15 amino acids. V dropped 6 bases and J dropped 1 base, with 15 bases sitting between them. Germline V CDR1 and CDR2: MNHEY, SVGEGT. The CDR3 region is CASSRPGEANTEAFF. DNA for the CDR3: TGTGCCAGCAGCCGTCCTGGGGAGGCGAACACTGAAGCTTTCTTT.